This T cell receptor (beta chain) was retrieved from a study of vaccination effects on CD4 cells after COVID-19. Expansion with viral peptide pools was applied to antigen-specific CD4+ T cells by the ViraFEST assay prior to sequencing. Cells that had been cultured for roughly ten days were the source of isolated CD4+ T cells. The vaccine given was either BNT162b2 or mRNA-1273, in two doses. With respect to this clone: Its antigen is not known.

TCRdb's copy holds only in-frame clones and misses some; the assay was immunoSEQ multiplex PCR. This sample yields 75,000 or so clones, of which around four fifths are seen a single time; about 1% belongs to the top ten. Per germline, CDR1 KGHSH and CDR2 LQKENI. This CDR3 is 15 amino acids long. V lost 5 bases to trimming and J lost 6 bases; unmatched junction nucleotides: 11. This chain connects TRBV18 to TRBJ2-3; the match to TRBD2 covers 7 bases. This material consisted of CD4+ T cells from PBMCs cultured with HCoV-OC43 spike peptides, taken after COVID-19 vaccination. Subset: HCoV-OC43 spike overlapping peptide pool stimulation. The sequence derives from a human donor who received a COVID-19 vaccine. The CDR3 DNA is TGTGCCAGCTCAAGTACTGGCGGGAGCGAGGATACGCAGTATTTT. Protein: CASSSTGGSEDTQYF.